This TCR beta chain was documented in a study of blood T cell repertoires in COVID-19. Turning to the study itself: COVID-19 samples from acute and convalescent phases originated in the United States, Italy and Spain. T cells, B-cell-depleted T cells, or PBMCs supplied cDNA or gDNA.

Authors' methods: How many nucleated cells were present was estimated from reference gene primer amplification. Clones were read by immunoSEQ multiplex PCR, and TCRdb kept only the in-frame ones, dropping some. The DNA was the basis for D and trimming; V, J and clone size are from that table. Here the sample spans approximately 230,000 clones, 84% being singletons. The CDR3 length is 13 residues. The germline CDR1 and CDR2 sequences are SGHTA and FQGNSA. Trimming cost V 1 base and J 1 base, with 4 bases left between them. The rearrangement links TRBV7-2 to TRBJ1-1; the D is unclear. The receptor's source is a man aged 25-45 years with active or convalescent COVID-19. Source material: peripheral blood. CDR3: CASSLVRNTEAFF. The CDR3, as DNA: TGTGCCAGCAGCTTAGTCAGGAACACTGAAGCTTTCTTT. The variable domain in full, completed from reference TRBV7-2 and TRBJ1-1, reads GAGVSQSPSNKVTEKGKDVELRCDPISGHTALYWYRQSLGQGLEFLIYFQGNSAPDKSGLPSDRFSAERTGGSVSTLTIQRTQQEDSAVYLCASSLVRNTEAFFGQGTRLTVV.